This T cell receptor beta chain was recovered during a study of T cell repertoires in cytomegalovirus infection. About the research overall: CMV infection together with matching HLA type was indicated by public TCR beta signatures. Study observations and caveats: The cumulative frequency of public TCR beta families identified carriers of CMV plus the relevant HLA. Clonotype analysis showed dominance of the ex vivo response by HLA-C-restricted CMV-specific TCR beta clonotypes.

MiXCR was run by TCRdb on the reads, yielding one entry per CDR3 protein. The table records under 300,000 distinct CDR3 sequences, around an eighth of them present only once. In regard to this clonotype: Its specificity is not known.

The receptor comes from a human donor in good health (CMV status not recorded). Some clones in this sample may be carry-over from other donors' samples. The sample taken for sequencing was PBMCs.

This chain's CDR3 is CASSPDRVGQPQHF. CDR3 DNA: TGTGCCAGTAGCCCCGACAGGGTCGGTCAGCCCCAGCATTTT. This chain links TRBV19 with TRBJ1-5; 7 nucleotides line up with TRBD1. The CDR3 runs to 14 residues. The germline V gene encodes CDR1 LNHDA and CDR2 SQIVND (reference sequence). V lost 6 bases, J lost 6 bases, and 8 bases stayed unmatched.